This T cell receptor (beta chain) was identified in a study of cytomegalovirus exposure and HLA in healthy donors. Looking at the study overall: About 80 million unique TCRs from HLA-typed donors made up an early data release.

This CDR3 contains 14 residues. The germline V gene has CDR1 SEHNR and CDR2 FQNEAQ (reference sequence). As to this clone: Its antigen remains unknown. The junction departs from the called germline gene at one end, perhaps through a read error.

This PCR relied on a set of 60 Vbeta primers and 13 Jbeta primers. Profiled with immunoSEQ multiplex PCR; TCRdb holds only in-frame clones, not every one. The sample has 110,000 or so clones, 76% seen once. Findings and caveats of the study: The study carried out a later analysis of TCR beta sequences. It associated approximately 15,000 of them with specific HLA alleles at a false discovery rate of 0.05. In an earlier analysis, most TCR beta V segments were productive about 87% or about 30% of the time. A few CMV-associated chains were confirmed in vitro to be specific for CMV antigens.

The source material was PBMCs. The J gene is TRBJ1-1, the V gene TRBV7-9; the D is unclear. This sequence was found in a woman aged 45-60 years in good health and CMV-seropositive. CDR3 nucleotide sequence: TGTTCCAGCAGCTTGAGTCCCGGGGTTACTGAAGCTTTCTTT. Protein: CSSSLSPGVTEAFF.